This T cell receptor beta chain was profiled in a study of CD8 T cells in ankylosing spondylitis. Overall study findings and caveats: A TCR beta motif of under 10 highly homologous variants seemed to mark ankylosing spondylitis blood. Relatively scarce in peripheral blood, disease-linked clones were CD8+.

Trimming took off 4 bases at V and 8 bases at J, with 18 bases between the two ends. The CDR3 runs to 15 residues. Germline V gene data show CDR1 as SGHDT and CDR2 as YYEEEE. About this clonotype itself: Its matching antigen is unknown.

Quantitative barcoded 5'-RACE was used to prepare TCR beta libraries. One entry per CDR3 protein, called by TCRdb with MiXCR from the 5' RACE reads. The sample includes under 300,000 distinct CDR3 sequences, 8.6% of them seen just once. The receptor was derived from a male donor with ankylosing spondylitis or in good health (not recorded which). The source material was blood, either unsorted or a sorted T cell fraction (not recorded which). V gene TRBV5-6 combines with J gene TRBJ1-4; D not certain. In DNA, the CDR3 is TGTGCCAGCAGCCGCCAAACAGTTTCCCCAGAAAAACTGTTTTTT. Translation gives CASSRQTVSPEKLFF.